The rows below give T cell receptor beta chains drawn from one sample of a study of vaccination and CD4 T cells after COVID-19. Each CDR3 protein is one row after TCRdb ran MiXCR on the PCR reads. The sample includes around 11,000 distinct CDR3 sequences, roughly 63% of them seen just once. These receptors' antigens are unknown. The sequenced sample consisted of CD4+ T cells from blood, cultured in vitro. Source of these receptors: a human donor who had recovered from COVID-19. Each CDR3 is given without its conserved first and last residue.

j_call: TRBJ2-1; v_call: TRBV24-1; cdr3_aa: ATASGGRGRGAYNEQF
j_call: TRBJ1-1; v_call: TRBV15; cdr3_aa: ATSKRGQGANFLNEAF
j_call: TRBJ1-1; v_call: TRBV20-1; cdr3_aa: SARVRVEAF
j_call: TRBJ2-7; v_call: TRBV15; cdr3_aa: ATSRTRITSGRFYEQY
j_call: TRBJ2-1; v_call: TRBV12-3/TRBV12-4; cdr3_aa: ASSWSGGYNEQF
j_call: TRBJ1-2; v_call: TRBV2; cdr3_aa: ASSEAGGMDGYT
j_call: TRBJ1-2; v_call: TRBV20-1; cdr3_aa: SARPQGTYGYT
j_call: TRBJ2-7; v_call: TRBV11-3; cdr3_aa: ASSPAGTGSYEQY
j_call: TRBJ1-5; v_call: TRBV19; cdr3_aa: ASRTQRNQPQH
j_call: TRBJ2-3; v_call: TRBV24-1; cdr3_aa: ATSEGPTDTQY
j_call: TRBJ2-1; v_call: TRBV15; cdr3_aa: ATSRGKLVNEQF
j_call: TRBJ1-5; v_call: TRBV7-8; cdr3_aa: ASSSGVGQPQH
j_call: TRBJ1-1; v_call: TRBV6-1; cdr3_aa: ASSPGGSGTEAF
j_call: TRBJ2-6; v_call: TRBV19; cdr3_aa: ASSIRSLERISGANVLT
j_call: TRBJ1-2; v_call: TRBV4-1; cdr3_aa: ASSQGQNQNYGYT
j_call: TRBJ2-5; v_call: TRBV29-1; cdr3_aa: SVGPDQETQY
j_call: TRBJ2-3; v_call: TRBV20-1; cdr3_aa: SARYRGSTDTQY
j_call: TRBJ1-1; v_call: TRBV20-1; cdr3_aa: SAASRGRGTEAF
j_call: TRBJ1-5; v_call: TRBV19; cdr3_aa: ASSVPWGAGNQPQH
j_call: TRBJ2-2; v_call: TRBV2; cdr3_aa: ASRKGLMGSTGELF
j_call: TRBJ2-5; v_call: TRBV30; cdr3_aa: AWSYGTQETQY
j_call: TRBJ2-5; v_call: TRBV6-5; cdr3_aa: ASSYSTLSETQY
j_call: TRBJ1-5; v_call: TRBV6-1; cdr3_aa: ASSSQGRRQPQH
j_call: TRBJ2-1; v_call: TRBV20-1; cdr3_aa: SARTPTSGSLRDYNEQF
j_call: TRBJ2-7; v_call: TRBV7-3; cdr3_aa: ASSNGWTGEQY
j_call: TRBJ1-5; v_call: TRBV5-8; cdr3_aa: ASSSGRLRSNQPQH
j_call: TRBJ1-6; v_call: TRBV7-7; cdr3_aa: ASSLVCTEIYNSPLH
j_call: TRBJ2-1; v_call: TRBV25-1; cdr3_aa: ASSESPAYNEQF
j_call: TRBJ1-2; v_call: TRBV10-3; cdr3_aa: AISTGGGGYT
j_call: TRBJ2-5; v_call: TRBV27; cdr3_aa: ASSLFFREGETQY
j_call: TRBJ2-5; v_call: TRBV19; cdr3_aa: ASSIDGTSQETQY
j_call: TRBJ1-5; v_call: TRBV12-3/TRBV12-4; cdr3_aa: ASRTDYHQPQH
j_call: TRBJ2-1; v_call: TRBV15; cdr3_aa: ATSREGTSVNNEQF
j_call: TRBJ2-7; v_call: TRBV5-4; cdr3_aa: ASSFGGAYEQY
j_call: TRBJ1-1; v_call: TRBV19; cdr3_aa: ASSLWTGNTEAF
j_call: TRBJ2-7; v_call: TRBV7-9; cdr3_aa: ASSLDMGRSGRYLAYEQY
j_call: TRBJ1-3; v_call: TRBV7-9; cdr3_aa: ASSQLQGASGNTIY
j_call: TRBJ2-5; v_call: TRBV7-9; cdr3_aa: ASSPMGAFETQY
j_call: TRBJ1-2; v_call: TRBV30; cdr3_aa: AWNGQGRDYGYT
j_call: TRBJ2-2; v_call: TRBV6-1; cdr3_aa: ASIGTRRSGELF
j_call: TRBJ1-2; v_call: TRBV27; cdr3_aa: ASRHRGDYGYT
j_call: TRBJ2-5; v_call: TRBV6-1; cdr3_aa: ASSDWLETQY
j_call: TRBJ1-6; v_call: TRBV20-1; cdr3_aa: SARDRTESSYNSPLH
j_call: TRBJ2-1; v_call: TRBV20-1; cdr3_aa: SARDNGHSSYNEQF
j_call: TRBJ2-1; v_call: TRBV20-1; cdr3_aa: SAHSGGAVEQF
j_call: TRBJ2-5; v_call: TRBV7-7; cdr3_aa: ASSPSPGETQY
j_call: TRBJ2-3; v_call: TRBV6-1; cdr3_aa: ASTQLGGTDTQY
j_call: TRBJ1-2; v_call: TRBV6-1; cdr3_aa: ASRSRDRGSDGYT
j_call: TRBJ2-7; v_call: TRBV7-2; cdr3_aa: ASSPGLTKVGYEQY
j_call: TRBJ1-1; v_call: TRBV10-3; cdr3_aa: AISDPDRDGSTEAF
j_call: TRBJ1-5; v_call: TRBV6-2/TRBV6-3; cdr3_aa: ASSSSRGDNQPQH
j_call: TRBJ1-1; v_call: TRBV2; cdr3_aa: ASTGRQVITEAF
j_call: TRBJ2-2; v_call: TRBV7-3; cdr3_aa: ASSLAGRNTGELF
j_call: TRBJ2-3; v_call: TRBV12-3/TRBV12-4; cdr3_aa: ASSSRLAGVLDTQY
j_call: TRBJ2-7; v_call: TRBV20-1; cdr3_aa: SASGTGIGYEQY
j_call: TRBJ1-1; v_call: TRBV7-8; cdr3_aa: ASSKDRVDTEAF
j_call: TRBJ2-7; v_call: TRBV7-9; cdr3_aa: ASTPGDEQY